The rows below give T cell receptor beta chains drawn from one sample of a study of shared clonotypes between healthy human individuals. Measured with immunoSEQ multiplex PCR; TCRdb has only the in-frame clones, and not every one. The sample contains approximately 500,000 clones, approximately 79% of which appear only once. The sequencing sample was made of PBMCs. Every receptor here comes from a woman aged 40 to 49 in good health. Some clones in this sample may be carry-over from other donors' samples. The CDR3 runs from the conserved cysteine through the conserved F or W. A D gene is named only where the DNA matches it firmly. Some rows mark clone size as missing; the rest say once, few, many or name a class of expanded clone.

TRBV11-3	.	TRBJ2-7	.	TGTGCCAGCACCCCCAGGAAACAAAAGATCAACGAGCAGTACTTC	CASTPRKQKINEQYF
TRBV11-2	few	TRBJ2-5	.	TGTGCCAGCAGCCCGATCAAGAGACAAGAGACCCAGTACTTC	CASSPIKRQETQYF
TRBV7-9	.	TRBJ2-5	.	TGTGCCAGCAGATACGGGGGCAGACAAGAGACCCAGTACTTC	CASRYGGRQETQYF
TRBV6-6	.	TRBJ2-7	.	TGTGCCAGCAGTTACTCGAACGAGCAGTACTTC	CASSYSNEQYF
TRBV18	.	TRBJ2-5	.	TGTGCCAGCTCACCACTACAGGACGTTCAAGAGACCCAGTACTTC	CASSPLQDVQETQYF
TRBV30	few	TRBJ1-6	.	TGTGCCTGTCCGGGACAAACGGATTCACCCCTCCACTTT	CACPGQTDSPLHF
TRBV6-1	.	TRBJ2-7	TRBD1	TGTGCCAGCAGTGAAGCTAGGTGGGCCTCAGGGGGCTACGAGCAGTACTTC	CASSEARWASGGYEQYF
TRBV27	.	TRBJ2-7	.	TGTGCCAGCTGTAGGTCCCGCGACCGATCCTACGAGCAGTACTTC	CASCRSRDRSYEQYF
TRBV9	once	TRBJ2-7	TRBD2	TGTGCCAGCAGCGCAGGCGGGGGGACGGTTCACGACGAGCAGTACTTC	CASSAGGGTVHDEQYF
TRBV11-3	.	TRBJ2-1	TRBD2	TGTGCCAGCAGCTTAGATAGCGGGAGGGACAATGAGCAGTTCTTC	CASSLDSGRDNEQFF
TRBV2	few	TRBJ1-4	.	TGTGCCAGCAGTCCAGAGAACTCTGAAAAACTGTTTTTT	CASSPENSEKLFF
TRBV29-1	.	TRBJ2-2	.	TGCAGCGTCGGGACACCCATAACCGGGGAGCTGTTTTTT	CSVGTPITGELFF